Below, 27 T cell receptor beta chains from the same sample are listed, as sequenced in a study of shared clonotypes between healthy human individuals. Naive CD8 cells, CD45RO-negative and positively selected for CCR7, excluded terminally differentiated effector memory CD45RA+ cells. Generated by immunoSEQ multiplex PCR, the TCRdb table keeps only in-frame clones and is missing some. The sample shows more than 2 million clones, 85% to 95% of them seen only once. The sequenced sample consisted of naive CD8+ T cells from PBMCs. The receptors were gathered from a man aged 18 to 29 in good health. Some clones in this sample may be carry-over from other donors' samples.

The chain recombines TRBV19 with TRBJ2-3, with D maybe TRBD2 (5 bases). This CDR3 has 13 residues. Between the trimmed V and J ends, which lost 5 bases and 5 bases, there was a span of 11 bases. From germline, CDR1 is LNHDA and CDR2 SQIVND (reference sequence). The CDR3 here is CASSPRTGDTQYF. CDR3 coding DNA: TGTGCCAGTAGTCCCCGGACTGGAGATACGCAGTATTTT.

The chain joins TRBV7-7 to TRBJ2-5, with 11 bases fitting TRBD2. The V segment lost 6 bases and the J segment 5 bases; nucleotides outside the gene matches: 11. Germline assignment: CDR1 SSHAT and CDR2 FNYEAQ (reference sequence). There are 16 residues in the CDR3. CDR3 coding DNA: TGTGCCAGCAGTCGTCAGCCGGGACTAGCGGATGAGACCCAGTACTTC. Translating it yields CASSRQPGLADETQYF.

The rearrangement joins TRBV9 to TRBJ2-1, with D possibly matching TRBD1 (7 bases). V was trimmed by 4 bases and J by 8 bases, leaving 10 bases between them. The germline V gene encodes CDR1 SGDLS and CDR2 YYNGEE. CDR3 length equals 12 residues. CDR3 bases: TGTGCCAGCAGCACCAGGGGGGATGAGCAGTTCTTC. It codes for CASSTRGDEQFF.

The chain couples TRBV7-8 to TRBJ2-1; no firm D call. Per germline, CDR1 SGHVS and CDR2 FQNEAQ. The CDR3 is 14 amino acids. V dropped 2 bases and J dropped 4 bases, with 9 bases sitting between them. The CDR3 spells CASSLRVSYNEQFF. CDR3 nucleotide sequence: TGTGCCAGCAGCTTAAGGGTTAGTTACAATGAGCAGTTCTTC.

This clone is a singleton in its sample. The V call is TRBV4-3, the J call TRBJ2-7; 9 bases align to TRBD2. The V segment lost 3 bases and the J segment 2 bases; nucleotides outside the gene matches: 5. The CDR3 extends over 15 amino acids. In germline, CDR1 is LGHNA, CDR2 YSLEER. In DNA, the CDR3 is TGCGCCAGCAGCCACCCGGGACTAGCTCCCTACGAGCAGTACTTC. Translation: CASSHPGLAPYEQYF.

The chain carries TRBV10-3 and TRBJ2-2, with D possibly being TRBD2 (6 bases). This CDR3 has 16 residues. The V gene's germline CDR1 is ENHRY and CDR2 SYGVKD. The V and J ends lost 4 bases and 1 base respectively, with 13 bases between them. CDR3 sequence reads: CAISGEGGKNTGELFF. The CDR3 bases are TGTGCCATCAGTGGTGAGGGCGGGAAGAACACCGGGGAGCTGTTTTTT.

The chain joins TRBV28 to TRBJ2-5; the match to TRBD2 covers 11 bases. The DNA end lines up better with TRBJ2-7; the J call may be wrong. Germline V gene data show CDR1 as MDHEN and CDR2 as SYDVKM. The CDR3 totals 13 residues. The CDR3 here is CASRSGRAYEQYF. DNA of the CDR3: TGTGCCAGCCGTAGCGGGAGGGCGTACGAGCAGTACTTC.

The rearrangement links TRBV4-3 to TRBJ2-1; D not resolved. Germline V gene data show CDR1 as LGHNA and CDR2 as YSLEER. Trimming pared 0 bases from V and 8 bases from J, leaving 14 bases between. The CDR3 runs 15 residues. The CDR3 sequence: CASSQEAASWDEQFF. The CDR3 DNA is TGCGCCAGCAGCCAAGAGGCGGCCTCCTGGGATGAGCAGTTCTTC.

The gene calls are TRBV9 and TRBJ2-5; D is uncertain. Germline loops: CDR1 SGDLS, CDR2 YYNGEE. The CDR3 contains 16 residues. Trimming removed 4 bases from V and 5 bases from J, with 21 bases in between. CDR3 nucleotides: TGTGCCAGCAGCCCAAGCCCGGGTCCCTCCGGGGAGACCCAGTACTTC. Translated: CASSPSPGPSGETQYF.

The V gene is TRBV5-8, the J gene TRBJ2-7; possibly TRBD1 for D (6 bases). The CDR3 loop spans 15 amino acids. V lost 4 bases, J lost 7 bases, and 21 bases lay in between. CDR1 and CDR2 (germline): SGHTS, YDEGEE. The CDR3 spells CASSTGQSRLWEQYF. The CDR3 region has the DNA TGTGCCAGCAGCACCGGACAGTCCCGCTTATGGGAGCAGTACTTC. Drawing the rest from reference TRBV5-8 and TRBJ2-7, the complete variable domain is EAGVTQSPTHLIKTRGQQATLRCSPISGHTSVYWYQQALGLGLQFLLWYDEGEERNRGNFPPRFSGRQFPNYSSELNVNALELEDSALYLCASSTGQSRLWEQYFGPGTRLTVT.

V and J are TRBV27 and TRBJ2-3; D is possibly TRBD2 (5 bases). The CDR3 contains 12 residues. V lost 3 bases and J lost 9, with 10 bases in between. Germline V lookup: CDR1 MNHEY, CDR2 SMNVEV (reference sequence). The CDR3 coding sequence is TGTGCCAGCAGTTTGAGTCCGGGGACGCAGTATTTT. It encodes CASSLSPGTQYF.

This clone was observed a handful of times. The genes are TRBV14 and TRBJ1-4; D possibly corresponds to TRBD1 (5 bases). The CDR3 length is 14 residues. The germline CDR1 and CDR2 sequences are SGHDN and FVKESK. The germline V and J ends were trimmed by 6 bases and 8 bases, with 16 bases remaining between them. The CDR3 reads CASSALGTYEKLFF. CDR3 nucleotides: TGTGCCAGCAGTGCACTGGGGACCTACGAAAAACTGTTTTTT.

The chain couples TRBV14 to TRBJ2-1; D possibly corresponds to TRBD2 (6 bases). CDR3 length: 17 amino acids. V gave up 5 bases and J gave up 4 bases, with 21 bases separating them. Germline-derived CDR1 and CDR2 are SGHDN and FVKESK. CDR3 sequence (DNA): TGTGCCAGCAGCGCCCACTCGCTTAGCGGCCTATACAATGAGCAGTTCTTC. Amino acid sequence: CASSAHSLSGLYNEQFF.

This rearrangement joins TRBV12-5 to TRBJ1-4; D uncertain. Germline assignment: CDR1 LGHNT and CDR2 FRNRAP. CDR3 length: 14 amino acids. V lost 0 bases, J lost 6 bases, and 8 bases lay in between. CDR3 sequence reads: CASGLVRGYEKLFF. Here the CDR3 DNA reads TGTGCTAGTGGTTTGGTACGGGGTTATGAAAAACTGTTTTTT. The full variable domain, with the rest looked up from reference TRBV12-5 and TRBJ1-4, is DARVTQTPRHKVTEMGQEVTMRCQPILGHNTVFWYRQTMMQGLELLAYFRNRAPLDDSGMPKDRFSAEMPDATLATLKIQPSEPRDSAVYFCASGLVRGYEKLFFGSGTQLSVL.

CDR3 DNA sequence: TGTGCCAGCAGCCAAGGGTCTAACTATGGCTACACCTTC. It yields the protein CASSQGSNYGYTF. This sequence joins TRBV5-6 and TRBJ1-2; D not certain. CDR1 is SGHDT, CDR2 YYEEEE, per germline. The V and J ends lost 4 bases and 0 bases respectively, with 7 bases between them. The CDR3 covers 13 residues.

The chain is built from TRBV5-1 and TRBJ1-2; D remains unclear. The germline V gene encodes CDR1 SGHRS and CDR2 YFSETQ. Between the trimmed V and J ends, which lost 0 bases and 1 base, there was a span of 4 bases. The CDR3 totals 13 residues. The CDR3 sequence: CASSLGINYGYTF. Written as DNA, the CDR3 is TGCGCCAGCAGCTTGGGCATTAACTATGGCTACACCTTC.

This chain uses TRBV4-1 with TRBJ2-5; D is possibly TRBD1 or TRBD2 (6 bases each). V lost 1 base and J 5 bases, leaving 23 bases between the germline ends. Germline loops: CDR1 MGHRA, CDR2 YSYEKL. The CDR3 is 18 amino acids. For the CDR3, the DNA is TGCGCCAGCAGCCAAGGAATCCCCGCGCCGAGAGGGGGGGAGACCCAGTACTTC. Amino acids: CASSQGIPAPRGGETQYF.

The chain recombines TRBV9 with TRBJ1-2; possible D gene TRBD1, 5 bases. The germline V and J ends were trimmed by 4 bases and 1 base, with 14 bases remaining between them. Germline V gene sequence: CDR1 SGDLS, CDR2 YYNGEE. The CDR3 covers 15 residues. The CDR3 DNA reads as TGTGCCAGCAGCCCGACGGACACTCTTAACTATGGCTACACCTTC. Its translation is CASSPTDTLNYGYTF.

V is TRBV7-9 and J is TRBJ2-7; 12 bases are a match to TRBD2. V lost 5 bases and J lost 2; bases outside the gene matches: 10. CDR3 size: 17 residues. Germline CDR1 is SEHNR and CDR2 is FQNEAQ (reference sequence). CDR3 residues: CASSAPTSGSGAYEQYF. The DNA for the CDR3 is TGTGCCAGCAGCGCCCCGACTAGCGGGAGTGGGGCCTACGAGCAGTACTTC. The full variable domain, rest sourced from reference TRBV7-9 and TRBJ2-7, is DTGVSQNPRHKITKRGQNVTFRCDPISEHNRLYWYRQTLGQGPEFLTYFQNEAQLEKSRLLSDRFSAERPKGSFSTLEIQRTEQGDSAMYLCASSAPTSGSGAYEQYFGPGTRLTVT.

Remarks on this clone: Other DNA sequences from this sample encode an identical CDR3 as well. The rearrangement uses TRBV6-1 and TRBJ2-2; 7 bases are a match to TRBD1. With 8 bases clipped from V and 2 bases from J, the junction kept 2 bases outside the gene matches. The CDR3 covers 13 residues. The germline gives CDR1 MNHNS, CDR2 SASEGT. For the CDR3, the DNA is TGTGCCAGCCGGGACAGAAACACCGGGGAGCTGTTTTTT. Protein product: CASRDRNTGELFF.

V is TRBV25-1 and J is TRBJ2-3; a possible D gene is TRBD2 (6 bases). V lost 6 bases and J lost 2, with 15 bases in between. The CDR3 loop spans 15 amino acids. Germline CDR1 reads MGHDK; CDR2 reads SYGVNS. CDR3: CASSISSDHTDTQYF. DNA of the CDR3: TGTGCCAGCAGCATTTCTAGCGACCACACAGATACGCAGTATTTT.

This clone showed up just a few times. This chain uses TRBV11-2 with TRBJ1-5; D is unclear. Germline loops: CDR1 SGHAT, CDR2 FQNNGV. The CDR3 has 13 amino acids. V lost 3 bases and J lost 5, with 8 bases in between. The CDR3 bases are TGTGCCAGCAGCTTCTGGGTGGATCAGCCCCAGCATTTT. Its translation: CASSFWVDQPQHF. The complete variable domain, with remaining parts taken from reference TRBV11-2 and TRBJ1-5, reads EAGVAQSPRYKIIEKRQSVAFWCNPISGHATLYWYQQILGQGPKLLIQFQNNGVVDDSQLPKDRFSAERLKGVDSTLKIQPAKLEDSAVYLCASSFWVDQPQHFGDGTRLSIL.

The rearrangement joins TRBV28 to TRBJ2-5, with D maybe TRBD1 (5 bases). Germline V gene data show CDR1 as MDHEN and CDR2 as SYDVKM. Deletions cut 8 bases from V and 3 bases from J, with 22 bases between. The CDR3 length is 16 residues. CDR3 nucleotides: TGTGCCAGCTCCGCCGAGCCGGCTGGGGCTGAAGAGACCCAGTACTTC. Translation gives CASSAEPAGAEETQYF.

The chain joins TRBV10-3 to TRBJ2-7, with D hard to call. This CDR3 contains 16 residues. Germline values: CDR1 ENHRY, CDR2 SYGVKD. Trimming took 3 bases from V and 1 from J, leaving 16 bases between them. The CDR3, as DNA: TGTGCCATCAGTGATCCGGCGCGCACAGATTCCTACGAGCAGTACTTC. Translated, it gives CAISDPARTDSYEQYF.

The chain uses TRBV14 and TRBJ2-3; D is unresolved. The length of the CDR3 is 13 residues. The V gene's germline CDR1 is SGHDN and CDR2 FVKESK. Deletions cut 9 bases from V and 2 bases from J, with 12 bases between. The CDR3 spells CARPCESTDTQYF. The CDR3 nucleotides are TGTGCCAGACCCTGTGAATCCACAGATACGCAGTATTTT.

A word on this clone: The sample carries other DNA sequences with the same CDR3. The V call is TRBV5-5, the J call TRBJ1-2; no definite D call. Germline V gene sequence: CDR1 SGHKS, CDR2 YYEKEE (reference sequence). V was cut by 0 bases and J by 4 bases, with 10 bases left in between. The CDR3 consists of 14 residues. The CDR3 nucleotides are TGTGCCAGCAGCTTGGGAGGCGGCAGCTATGGCTACACCTTC. It specifies CASSLGGGSYGYTF.

The chain is built from TRBV29-1 and TRBJ2-1; D possibly matches TRBD1 or TRBD2 (6 bases each). The CDR3 length is 14 residues. The V end was cut by 5 bases, the J end by 1 base, with 12 bases between. Per the germline V gene, CDR1 is SQVTM and CDR2 is ANQGSEA. The CDR3 is CSVQGGRSYNEQFF. Written as DNA, the CDR3 is TGCAGCGTTCAAGGGGGGAGGTCCTACAATGAGCAGTTCTTC.